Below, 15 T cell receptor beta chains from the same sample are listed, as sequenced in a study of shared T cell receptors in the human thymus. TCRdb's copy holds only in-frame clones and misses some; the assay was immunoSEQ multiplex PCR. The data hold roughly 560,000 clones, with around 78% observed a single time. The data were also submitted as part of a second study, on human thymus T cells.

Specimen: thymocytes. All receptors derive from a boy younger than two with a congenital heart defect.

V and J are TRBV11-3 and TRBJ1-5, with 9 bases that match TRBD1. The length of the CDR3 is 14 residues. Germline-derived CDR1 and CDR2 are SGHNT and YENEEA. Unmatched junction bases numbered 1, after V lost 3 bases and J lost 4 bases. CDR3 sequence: CASSLGQGNQPQHF. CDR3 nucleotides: TGTGCCAGCAGCTTGGGACAGGGTAATCAGCCCCAGCATTTT.

CDR3 region: CASSQGHRDRYNEQFF. CDR3 sequence (DNA): TGCGCCAGCAGCCAGGGGCACCGAGACCGGTACAATGAGCAGTTCTTC. The chain couples TRBV4-3 to TRBJ2-1; D is possibly TRBD1 (5 bases). The CDR3 spans 16 residues. Germline CDR1 and CDR2: LGHNA and YSLEER. With 3 bases removed from V and 4 bases from J, the gap between germline ends came to 16 bases.

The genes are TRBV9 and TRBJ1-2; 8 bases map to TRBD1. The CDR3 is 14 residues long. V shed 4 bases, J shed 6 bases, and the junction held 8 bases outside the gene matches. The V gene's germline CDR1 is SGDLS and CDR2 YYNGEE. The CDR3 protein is CASSPQSGGDGYTF. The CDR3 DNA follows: TGTGCCAGCAGCCCGCAATCAGGGGGCGATGGCTACACCTTC. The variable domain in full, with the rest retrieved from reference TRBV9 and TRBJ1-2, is DSGVTQTPKHLITATGQRVTLRCSPRSGDLSVYWYQQSLDQGLQFLIQYYNGEERAKGNILERFSAQQFPDLHSELNLSSLELGDSALYFCASSPQSGGDGYTFGSGTRLTVV.

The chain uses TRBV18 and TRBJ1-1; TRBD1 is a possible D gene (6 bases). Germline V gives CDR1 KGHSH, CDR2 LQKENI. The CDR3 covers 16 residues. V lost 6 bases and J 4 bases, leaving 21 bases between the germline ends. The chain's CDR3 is CASSPSGEGGSTEAFF. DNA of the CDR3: TGTGCCAGCTCTCCTTCAGGGGAGGGGGGCAGCACTGAAGCTTTCTTT.

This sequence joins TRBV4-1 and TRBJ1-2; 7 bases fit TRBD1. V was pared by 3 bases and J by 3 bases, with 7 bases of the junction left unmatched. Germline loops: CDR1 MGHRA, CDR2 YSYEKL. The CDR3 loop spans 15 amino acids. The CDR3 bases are TGCGCCAGCAGCCAGGGTGACAGGGAGCACTATGGCTACACCTTC. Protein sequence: CASSQGDREHYGYTF.

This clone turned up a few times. As DNA, the CDR3 is TGTGCCAGCAGTCGGGGTAGGGCCATATATTTT. Translation: CASSRGRAIYF. The chain has TRBV7-9 and TRBJ1-3; the D is unclear. Germline-derived CDR1 and CDR2 are SEHNR and FQNEAQ (reference sequence). V lost 6 bases to trimming and J lost 11 bases, with 11 bases between them. The length of the CDR3 is 11 residues.

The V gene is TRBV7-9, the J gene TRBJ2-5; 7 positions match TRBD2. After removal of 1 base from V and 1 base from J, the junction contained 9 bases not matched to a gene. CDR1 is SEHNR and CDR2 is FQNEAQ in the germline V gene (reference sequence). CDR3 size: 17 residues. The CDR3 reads CASSLGRDYIFQETQYF. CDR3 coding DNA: TGTGCCAGCAGCTTAGGACGGGACTACATTTTCCAAGAGACCCAGTACTTC.

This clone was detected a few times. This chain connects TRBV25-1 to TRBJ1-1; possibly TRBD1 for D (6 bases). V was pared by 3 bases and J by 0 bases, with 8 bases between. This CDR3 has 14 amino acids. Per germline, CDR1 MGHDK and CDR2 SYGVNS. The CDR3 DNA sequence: TGTGCCAGCAGTGACGGACAGATGAACACTGAAGCTTTCTTT. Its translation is CASSDGQMNTEAFF.

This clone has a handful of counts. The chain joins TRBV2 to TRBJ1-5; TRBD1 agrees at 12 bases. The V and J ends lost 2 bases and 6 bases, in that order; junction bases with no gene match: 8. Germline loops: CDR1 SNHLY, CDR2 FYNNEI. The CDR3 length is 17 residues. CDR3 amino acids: CASSEMVGQGAAQPQHF. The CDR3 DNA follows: TGTGCCAGCAGTGAAATGGTGGGACAGGGGGCAGCTCAGCCCCAGCATTTT.

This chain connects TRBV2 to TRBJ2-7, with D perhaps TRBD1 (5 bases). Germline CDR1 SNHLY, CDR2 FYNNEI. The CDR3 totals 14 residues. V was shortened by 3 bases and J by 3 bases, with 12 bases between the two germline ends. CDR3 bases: TGTGCCAGCAGTGAGGCCCCGACAGACTACGAGCAGTACTTC. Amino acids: CASSEAPTDYEQYF.

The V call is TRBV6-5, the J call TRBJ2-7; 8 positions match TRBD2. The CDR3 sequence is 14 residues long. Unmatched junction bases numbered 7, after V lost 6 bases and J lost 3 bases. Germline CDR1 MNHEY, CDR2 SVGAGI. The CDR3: CASRPREGNYEQYF. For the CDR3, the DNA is TGTGCCAGCAGGCCACGGGAGGGGAACTACGAGCAGTACTTC.

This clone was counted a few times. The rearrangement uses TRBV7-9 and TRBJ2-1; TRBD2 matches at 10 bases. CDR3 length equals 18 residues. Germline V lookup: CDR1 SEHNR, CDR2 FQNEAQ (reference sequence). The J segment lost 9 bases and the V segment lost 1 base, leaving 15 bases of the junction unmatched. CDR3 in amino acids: CASSLVSVPLAGAVEQFF. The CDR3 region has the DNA TGTGCCAGCAGCTTAGTATCGGTCCCCCTAGCGGGAGCGGTTGAGCAGTTCTTC.

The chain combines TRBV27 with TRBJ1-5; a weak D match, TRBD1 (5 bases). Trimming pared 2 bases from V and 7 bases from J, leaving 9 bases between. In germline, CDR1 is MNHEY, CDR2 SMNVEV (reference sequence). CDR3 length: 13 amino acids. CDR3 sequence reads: CASSLRGEQPQHF. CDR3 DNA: TGTGCCAGCAGTTTAAGGGGTGAGCAGCCCCAGCATTTT.

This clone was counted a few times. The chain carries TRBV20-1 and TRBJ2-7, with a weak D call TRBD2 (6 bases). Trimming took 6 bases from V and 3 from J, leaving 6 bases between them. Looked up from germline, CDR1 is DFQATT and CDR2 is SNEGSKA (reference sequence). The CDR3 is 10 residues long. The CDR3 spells CSAGGYEQYF. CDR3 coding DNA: TGCAGTGCCGGGGGCTACGAGCAGTACTTC.

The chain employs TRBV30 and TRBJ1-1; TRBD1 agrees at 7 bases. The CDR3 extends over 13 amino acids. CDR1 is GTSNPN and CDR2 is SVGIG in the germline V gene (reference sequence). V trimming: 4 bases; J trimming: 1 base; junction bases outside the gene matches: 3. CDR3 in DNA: TGTGCCTGGAAGACAGGGCGGAACACTGAAGCTTTCTTT. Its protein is CAWKTGRNTEAFF.